The entry below describes one TCR beta chain. The antigen remains undetermined. Its ends do not fully match the called genes, so a read error is possible. Disease duration under 2 months; hyperthyroidism patients were aged 18 to 65. The study left out patients who had uncontrolled infection, other autoimmune disease, pregnancy or lactation. The PBMCs were taken from around 10 ml of fresh peripheral blood. These data originate in a study of T cells in Graves' hyperthyroidism and ophthalmopathy. General study findings and limits: Researchers found most expanded thyroid clonotypes above 0.001 in blood as well.

What was amplified from RNA transcripts were TCR beta CDR3 regions. HTBI primers were employed in a first-round RT-PCR of the TCR CDR3. TCRdb passed the multiplex PCR reads through MiXCR, listing each CDR3 protein once. The table records approximately 600,000 distinct CDR3 sequences, about 15% of them present only once. Germline V gene lookup returns CDR1 SEHNR and CDR2 FQNEAQ (reference sequence). The CDR3 is made up of 14 amino acids. Sequencing was performed on blood. The genes are TRBV7-9 and TRBJ2-7; TRBD1 aligns across 8 bases. This sequence originates from a woman aged 25 to 45 with Graves' hyperthyroidism that later progressed to Graves' ophthalmopathy. CDR3 DNA sequence: TGTGCCGGCAGTCGGACAGGGACTGGCTACGAGCAGTACTTC. It is translated as CAGSRTGTGYEQYF.